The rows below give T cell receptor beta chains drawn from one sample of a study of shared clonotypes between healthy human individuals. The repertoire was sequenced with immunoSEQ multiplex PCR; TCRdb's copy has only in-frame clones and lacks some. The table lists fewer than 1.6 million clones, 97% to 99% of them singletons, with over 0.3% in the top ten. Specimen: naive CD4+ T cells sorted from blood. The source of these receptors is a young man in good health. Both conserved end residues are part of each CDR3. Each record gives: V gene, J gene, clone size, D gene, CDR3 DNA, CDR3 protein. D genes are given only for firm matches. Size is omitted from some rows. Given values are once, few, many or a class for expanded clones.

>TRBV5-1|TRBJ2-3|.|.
TGCGCCAGCAGCAACGGCGCACAGGGATCCGGTGGCACAGATACGCAGTATTTT
CASSNGAQGSGGTDTQYF
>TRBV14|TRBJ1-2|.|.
TGTGCCAGCAGCCAAGATCTGGGGGTCGGCTATGGCTACACCTTC
CASSQDLGVGYGYTF
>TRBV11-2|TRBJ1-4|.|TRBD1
TGTGCCAGCAGCGCCTTGGCCGGGACAGGGCAAAAACTGTTTTTT
CASSALAGTGQKLFF
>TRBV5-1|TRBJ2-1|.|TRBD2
TGCGCCAGCAGCTTACCGGGAGGGCCGTCAAATGAGCAGTTCTTC
CASSLPGGPSNEQFF
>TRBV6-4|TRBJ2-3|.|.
TGTGCCAGCAGTGATCGTAGGGGGGGACTTGATACGCAGTATTTT
CASSDRRGGLDTQYF
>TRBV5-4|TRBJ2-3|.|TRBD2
TGTGCCCCGGGGGGGCCAGGGACTAGCACAGATACGCAGTATTTT
CAPGGPGTSTDTQYF
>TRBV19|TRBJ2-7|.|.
TGTGCCAGTAGTATAGGGGTAGCCGTTGGCGAGCAGTACTTC
CASSIGVAVGEQYF
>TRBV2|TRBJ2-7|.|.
TGTGCCAGCAGTTTGGCAAAATGGGCCTACGAGCAGTACTTC
CASSLAKWAYEQYF
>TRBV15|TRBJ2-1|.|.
TGTGCCGCGAACCAGCTACCGCAGGGTGATGAGCAGTTCTTC
CAANQLPQGDEQFF
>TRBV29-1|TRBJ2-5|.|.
TGCAGCGTTAGCCCAAAGTACCAAGAGACCCAGTACTTC
CSVSPKYQETQYF
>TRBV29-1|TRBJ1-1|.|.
TGCAGCGTCCGTTCGGCTGAAGCTTTCTTT
CSVRSAEAFF
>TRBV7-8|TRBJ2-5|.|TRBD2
TGTGCCAGCAGCATGGCGCTAGCGGTCCAAGAGACCCAGTACTTC
CASSMALAVQETQYF
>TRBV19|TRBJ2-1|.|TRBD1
TGTGCCAGCCAGGGACAGATTTTCAATGAGCAGTTCTTC
CASQGQIFNEQFF
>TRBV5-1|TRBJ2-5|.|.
TGCGCCAGCAGCTTTCGGCAGCAGTTCGGGGAGACCCAGTACTTC
CASSFRQQFGETQYF
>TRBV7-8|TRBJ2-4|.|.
TGTGCCAGCAGCTTAGGGCACATACTATTAGCCAAAAACATTCAGTACTTC
CASSLGHILLAKNIQYF
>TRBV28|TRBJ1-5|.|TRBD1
TGTGCCAGCAGTTTCTTTACAGGGGGCAATCAGCCCCAGCATTTT
CASSFFTGGNQPQHF
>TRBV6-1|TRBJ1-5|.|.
TGTGCCAGCAGTGACCGGAATCAGCCCCAGCATTTT
CASSDRNQPQHF
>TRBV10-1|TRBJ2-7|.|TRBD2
TGCGCCAGCAGCGGGACTAGCGGGAGGGCCGGAGGCGAGCAGTACTTC
CASSGTSGRAGGEQYF
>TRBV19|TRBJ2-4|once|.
TGTGCCAGTAGGGTAGGGGACAACAAAAACATTCAGTACTTC
CASRVGDNKNIQYF
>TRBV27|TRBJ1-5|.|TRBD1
TGTGCCAGCAGACCCGGACAGGACCGAGGAAGGTGGAGCAATCAGCCCCAGCATTTT
CASRPGQDRGRWSNQPQHF
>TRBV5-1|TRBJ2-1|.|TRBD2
TGCGCCAGCAGCCCTTCTAGCGGGATCTACAATGAGCAGTTCTTC
CASSPSSGIYNEQFF
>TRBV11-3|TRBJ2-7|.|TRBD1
TGTGCCAGCAGCCCCATGGGGGGTACAGGGGGCGAGCAGTACTTC
CASSPMGGTGGEQYF
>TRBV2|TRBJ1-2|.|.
TGTGCCAGCAGTGAAGCCCGGATGGGGGGACCCTATGGCTACACCTTC
CASSEARMGGPYGYTF
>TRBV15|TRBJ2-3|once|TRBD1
TGTGCCACCAGCAGGCCCGGGACAGAAACAGATACGCAGTATTTT
CATSRPGTETDTQYF
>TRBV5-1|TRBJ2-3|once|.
TGCGCCAGCAGCGCGGGCCCTAGCACAGATACGCAGTATTTT
CASSAGPSTDTQYF
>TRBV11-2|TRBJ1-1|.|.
TGTGCCAGCAGCTTAGCCCCTTACAACACTGAAGCTTTCTTT
CASSLAPYNTEAFF
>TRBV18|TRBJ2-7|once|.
TGTGCCAGCTCACCCTGGGACGGAGCCTACGAGCAGTACTTC
CASSPWDGAYEQYF
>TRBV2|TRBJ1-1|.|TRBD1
TGTGCCAGCACACCGACAGGGTTGGCAGCTTTCTTT
CASTPTGLAAFF
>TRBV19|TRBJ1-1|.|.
TGTGCCAGTAGTATTCGACGGAACACTGAAGCTTTCTTT
CASSIRRNTEAFF
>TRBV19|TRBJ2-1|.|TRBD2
TGTGCCAGTAGGGCTAGCGGTTACAATGAGCAGTTCTTC
CASRASGYNEQFF
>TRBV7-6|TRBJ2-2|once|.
TGTGCCAGCAGCTTAAAGGGGTTGGCGGGGGAGCTGTTTTTT
CASSLKGLAGELFF
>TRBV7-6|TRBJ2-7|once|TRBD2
TGTGCCAGCAGCCCCCGGACTAGCGGTTACGAGCAGTACTTC
CASSPRTSGYEQYF
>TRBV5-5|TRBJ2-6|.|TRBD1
TGTGCCAGCAGCGTAGGACAGGAAACAACTGGGGCCAACGTCCTGACTTTC
CASSVGQETTGANVLTF
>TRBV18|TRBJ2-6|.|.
TGTGCCAGCTCACCACCAAGCTCTGGGGCCAACGTCCTGACTTTC
CASSPPSSGANVLTF
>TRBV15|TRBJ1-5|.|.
TGTGCCACCAGCAGAGATCTTGACACCAATCAGCCCCAGCATTTT
CATSRDLDTNQPQHF
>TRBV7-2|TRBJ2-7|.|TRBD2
TGTGCCAGCAGCACCCGGACTAGCGCGTACTACGAGCAGTACTTC
CASSTRTSAYYEQYF
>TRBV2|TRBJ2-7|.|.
TGTGCCAGCGGTCGCGGGCTAGCCGTCTCCTACGAGCAGTACTTC
CASGRGLAVSYEQYF
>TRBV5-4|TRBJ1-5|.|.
TGTGCCAGCAGCTTGGGCGTGGGGGCGAGCAATCAGCCCCAGCATTTT
CASSLGVGASNQPQHF
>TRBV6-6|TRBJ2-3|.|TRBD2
TGTGCCAGCAGTTACGGAAGCGGGAGTGGGCAGTATTTT
CASSYGSGSGQYF
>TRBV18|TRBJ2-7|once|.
TGTGCCAGCTCACCTTGGCGGGAACGGTACGAGCAGTACTTC
CASSPWRERYEQYF